This TCR beta chain came from a study of CD8 T cells in Susac syndrome. The study's findings and limits: It was acknowledged in the study that the number of individuals who were included in its TCR sequencing and HLA analysis was relatively small.

RNA totalling about 0.5 to 1 ug underwent reverse transcription with random hexamers. Amplification of TCR beta CDR3 across 54 Vbeta and 13 Jbeta was performed with immunoSEQ multiplex PCR. MiXCR was run by TCRdb on the immunoSEQ multiplex PCR reads, yielding one entry per CDR3 protein. The sample consists of fewer than 350,000 distinct CDR3 sequences, about 89% of them appearing once. V dropped 1 base and J dropped 2; count of bases not matched to a gene: 2. The CDR3 is 15 residues long. Per germline, CDR1 LGHNA and CDR2 YNFKEQ. Worth noting for this clonotype: The antigen remains unidentified.

This clonotype was obtained from a human donor with multiple sclerosis. The V and J genes are TRBV4-2 and TRBJ2-5; 9 bases align to TRBD1. The sequencing sample was made of CD8+ T cells from PBMCs. The CDR3 DNA is TGTGCCAGCAGCCAAGGGACAGGGGATCAAGAGACCCAGTACTTC. Translating it yields CASSQGTGDQETQYF.